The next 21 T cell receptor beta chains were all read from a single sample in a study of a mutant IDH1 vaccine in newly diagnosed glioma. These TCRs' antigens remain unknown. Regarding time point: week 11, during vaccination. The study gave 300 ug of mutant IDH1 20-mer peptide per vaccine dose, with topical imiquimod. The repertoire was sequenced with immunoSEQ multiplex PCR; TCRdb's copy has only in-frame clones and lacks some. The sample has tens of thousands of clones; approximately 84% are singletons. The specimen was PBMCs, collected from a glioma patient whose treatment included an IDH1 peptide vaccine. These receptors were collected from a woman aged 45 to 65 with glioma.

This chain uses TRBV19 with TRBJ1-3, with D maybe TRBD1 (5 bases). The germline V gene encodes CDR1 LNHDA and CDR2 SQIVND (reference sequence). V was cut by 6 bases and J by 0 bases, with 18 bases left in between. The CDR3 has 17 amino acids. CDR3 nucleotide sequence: TGTGCCAGTAGAATGGACAAGAGGGGCGGCTCTGGAAACACCATATATTTT. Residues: CASRMDKRGGSGNTIYF. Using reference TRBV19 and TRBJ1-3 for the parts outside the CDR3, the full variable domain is DGGITQSPKYLFRKEGQNVTLSCEQNLNHDAMYWYRQDPGQGLRLIYYSQIVNDFQKGDIAEGYSVSREKKESFPLTVTSAQKNPTAFYLCASRMDKRGGSGNTIYFGEGSWLTVV.

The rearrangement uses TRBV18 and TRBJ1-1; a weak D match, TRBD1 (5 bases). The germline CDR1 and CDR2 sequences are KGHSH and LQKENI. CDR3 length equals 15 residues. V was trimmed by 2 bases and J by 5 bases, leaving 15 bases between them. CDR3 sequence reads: CASSPKSQGSTEAFF. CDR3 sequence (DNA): TGTGCCAGCTCACCAAAATCTCAGGGCTCGACTGAAGCTTTCTTT.

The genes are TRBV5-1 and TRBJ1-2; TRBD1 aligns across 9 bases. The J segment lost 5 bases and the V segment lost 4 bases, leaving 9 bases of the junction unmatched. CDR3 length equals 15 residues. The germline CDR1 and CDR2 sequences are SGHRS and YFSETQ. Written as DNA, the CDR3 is TGCGCCAGCAGCACCCGGGACAGGGAAAAGTATGGCTACACCTTC. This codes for CASSTRDREKYGYTF.

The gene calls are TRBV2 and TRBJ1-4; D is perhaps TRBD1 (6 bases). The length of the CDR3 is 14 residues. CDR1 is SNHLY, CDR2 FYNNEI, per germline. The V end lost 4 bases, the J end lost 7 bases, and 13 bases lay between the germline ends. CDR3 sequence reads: CASSASRGGEKLFF. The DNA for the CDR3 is TGTGCCAGCAGTGCCAGCAGGGGAGGTGAAAAACTGTTTTTT. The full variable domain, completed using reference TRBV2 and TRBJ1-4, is EPEVTQTPSHQVTQMGQEVILRCVPISNHLYFYWYRQILGQKVEFLVSFYNNEISEKSEIFDDQFSVERPDGSNFTLKIRSTKLEDSAMYFCASSASRGGEKLFFGSGTQLSVL.

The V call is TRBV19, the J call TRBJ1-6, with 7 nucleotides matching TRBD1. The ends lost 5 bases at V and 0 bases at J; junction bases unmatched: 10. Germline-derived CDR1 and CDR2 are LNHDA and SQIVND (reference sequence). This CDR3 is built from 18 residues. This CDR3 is CASSQRRQGSSYNSPLHF. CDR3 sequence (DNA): TGTGCCAGTAGTCAAAGGAGACAGGGCAGCTCCTATAATTCACCCCTCCACTTT.

In DNA form, the CDR3 reads TGTGCCAGCAGTTTACAGGGGTTGGGAGGCTACACCTTC. Its protein product is CASSLQGLGGYTF. The rearrangement uses TRBV27 and TRBJ1-2; tentative D call: TRBD1 (6 bases). This CDR3 has 13 residues. Trimming removed 2 bases at V and 8 bases at J, with 12 bases between. Germline CDR1 reads MNHEY; CDR2 reads SMNVEV (reference sequence).

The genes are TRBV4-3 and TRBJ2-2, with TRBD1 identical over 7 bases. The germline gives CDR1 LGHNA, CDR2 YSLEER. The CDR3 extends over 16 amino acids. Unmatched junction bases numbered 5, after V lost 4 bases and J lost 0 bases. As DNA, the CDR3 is TGCGCCAGCAGCCCCCTCGGGACAGCGAACACCGGGGAGCTGTTTTTT. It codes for CASSPLGTANTGELFF.

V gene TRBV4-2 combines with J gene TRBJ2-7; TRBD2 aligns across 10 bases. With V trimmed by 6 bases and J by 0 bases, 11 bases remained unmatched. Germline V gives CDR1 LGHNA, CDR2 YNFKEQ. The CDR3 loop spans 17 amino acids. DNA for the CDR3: TGTGCCAGCAGGCGCGGAACAGCGGGGGGGAGCTCCTACGAGCAGTACTTC. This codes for CASRRGTAGGSSYEQYF.

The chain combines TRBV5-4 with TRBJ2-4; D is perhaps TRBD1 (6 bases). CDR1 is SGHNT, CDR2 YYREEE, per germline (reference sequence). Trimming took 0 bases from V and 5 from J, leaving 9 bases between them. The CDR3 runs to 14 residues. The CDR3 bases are TGTGCCAGCAGCTTGGAGGCAGGGGAAAACATTCAGTACTTC. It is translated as CASSLEAGENIQYF.

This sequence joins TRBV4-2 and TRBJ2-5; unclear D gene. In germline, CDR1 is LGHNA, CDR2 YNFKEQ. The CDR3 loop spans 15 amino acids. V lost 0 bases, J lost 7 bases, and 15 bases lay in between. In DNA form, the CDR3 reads TGTGCCAGCAGCCAAGACGTTTGGACCGCAAGGACCCAGTACTTC. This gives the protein CASSQDVWTARTQYF.

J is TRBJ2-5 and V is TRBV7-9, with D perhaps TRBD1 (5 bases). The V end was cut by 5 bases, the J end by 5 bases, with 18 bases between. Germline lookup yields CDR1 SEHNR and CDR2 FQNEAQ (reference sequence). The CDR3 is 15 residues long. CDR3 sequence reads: CASSLPYQGPETQYF. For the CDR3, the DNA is TGTGCCAGCAGCCTTCCCTACCAGGGTCCGGAGACCCAGTACTTC.

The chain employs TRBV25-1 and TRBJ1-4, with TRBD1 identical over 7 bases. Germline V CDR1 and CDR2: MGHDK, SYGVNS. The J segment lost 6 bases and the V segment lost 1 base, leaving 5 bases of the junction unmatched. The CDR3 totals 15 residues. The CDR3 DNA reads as TGTGCCAGCAGTGAATCGACAGGGCGGGATGAAAAACTGTTTTTT. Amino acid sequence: CASSESTGRDEKLFF.

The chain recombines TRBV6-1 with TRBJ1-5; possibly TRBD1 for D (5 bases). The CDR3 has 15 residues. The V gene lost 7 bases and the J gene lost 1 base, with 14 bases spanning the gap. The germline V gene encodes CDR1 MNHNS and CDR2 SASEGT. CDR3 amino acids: CASNKQVLSNQPQHF. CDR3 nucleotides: TGTGCCAGCAATAAACAGGTCCTCAGCAATCAGCCCCAGCATTTT.

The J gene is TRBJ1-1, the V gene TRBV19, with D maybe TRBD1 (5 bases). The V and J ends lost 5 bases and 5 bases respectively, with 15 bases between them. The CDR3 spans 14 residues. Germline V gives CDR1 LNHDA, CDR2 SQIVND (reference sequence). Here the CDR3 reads CASSGGDPGTEAFF. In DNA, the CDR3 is TGTGCCAGTAGTGGAGGGGACCCCGGGACTGAAGCTTTCTTT.

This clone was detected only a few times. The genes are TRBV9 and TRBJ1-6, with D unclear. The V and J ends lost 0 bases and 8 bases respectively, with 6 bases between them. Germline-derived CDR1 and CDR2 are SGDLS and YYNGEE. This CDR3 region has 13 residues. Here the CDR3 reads CASSVGSDSPLHF. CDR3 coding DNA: TGTGCCAGCAGCGTAGGGAGTGATTCACCCCTCCACTTT.

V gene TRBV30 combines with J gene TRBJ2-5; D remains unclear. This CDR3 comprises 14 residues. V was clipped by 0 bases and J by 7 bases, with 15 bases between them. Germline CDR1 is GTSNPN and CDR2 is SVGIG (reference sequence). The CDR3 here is CAWSVERLVGTQYF. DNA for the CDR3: TGTGCCTGGAGTGTTGAACGGCTCGTTGGGACCCAGTACTTC.

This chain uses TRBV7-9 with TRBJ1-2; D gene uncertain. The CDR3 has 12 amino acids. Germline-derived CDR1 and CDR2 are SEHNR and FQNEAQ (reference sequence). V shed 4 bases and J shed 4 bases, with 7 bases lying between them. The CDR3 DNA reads TGTGCCAGCAGCTCGGATTCCTATGGCTACACCTTC. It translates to CASSSDSYGYTF.

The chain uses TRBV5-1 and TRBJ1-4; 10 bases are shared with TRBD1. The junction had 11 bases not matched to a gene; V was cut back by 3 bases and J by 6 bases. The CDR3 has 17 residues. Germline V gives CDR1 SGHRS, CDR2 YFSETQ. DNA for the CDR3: TGCGCCAGCAGCTCGAACATTAAAGGGACAGGGGATGAAAAACTGTTTTTT. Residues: CASSSNIKGTGDEKLFF.

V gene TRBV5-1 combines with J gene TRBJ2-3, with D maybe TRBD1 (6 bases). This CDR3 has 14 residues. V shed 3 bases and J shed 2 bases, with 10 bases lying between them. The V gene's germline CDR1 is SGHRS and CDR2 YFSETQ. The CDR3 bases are TGCGCCAGCAGCTCCTCAGGGGTCACAGATACGCAGTATTTT. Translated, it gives CASSSSGVTDTQYF.

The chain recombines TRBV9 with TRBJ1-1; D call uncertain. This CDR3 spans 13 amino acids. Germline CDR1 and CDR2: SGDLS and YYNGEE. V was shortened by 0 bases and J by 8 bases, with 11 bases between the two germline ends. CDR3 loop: CASSVAQGKEAFF. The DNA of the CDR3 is TGTGCCAGCAGCGTAGCACAAGGGAAAGAAGCTTTCTTT.

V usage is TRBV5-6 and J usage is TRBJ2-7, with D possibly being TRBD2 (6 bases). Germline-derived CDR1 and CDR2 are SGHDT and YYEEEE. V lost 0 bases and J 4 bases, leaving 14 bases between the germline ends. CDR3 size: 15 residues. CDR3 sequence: CASSLAGGGSYEQYF. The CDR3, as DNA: TGTGCCAGCAGCTTGGCCGGAGGAGGGTCGTACGAGCAGTACTTC.